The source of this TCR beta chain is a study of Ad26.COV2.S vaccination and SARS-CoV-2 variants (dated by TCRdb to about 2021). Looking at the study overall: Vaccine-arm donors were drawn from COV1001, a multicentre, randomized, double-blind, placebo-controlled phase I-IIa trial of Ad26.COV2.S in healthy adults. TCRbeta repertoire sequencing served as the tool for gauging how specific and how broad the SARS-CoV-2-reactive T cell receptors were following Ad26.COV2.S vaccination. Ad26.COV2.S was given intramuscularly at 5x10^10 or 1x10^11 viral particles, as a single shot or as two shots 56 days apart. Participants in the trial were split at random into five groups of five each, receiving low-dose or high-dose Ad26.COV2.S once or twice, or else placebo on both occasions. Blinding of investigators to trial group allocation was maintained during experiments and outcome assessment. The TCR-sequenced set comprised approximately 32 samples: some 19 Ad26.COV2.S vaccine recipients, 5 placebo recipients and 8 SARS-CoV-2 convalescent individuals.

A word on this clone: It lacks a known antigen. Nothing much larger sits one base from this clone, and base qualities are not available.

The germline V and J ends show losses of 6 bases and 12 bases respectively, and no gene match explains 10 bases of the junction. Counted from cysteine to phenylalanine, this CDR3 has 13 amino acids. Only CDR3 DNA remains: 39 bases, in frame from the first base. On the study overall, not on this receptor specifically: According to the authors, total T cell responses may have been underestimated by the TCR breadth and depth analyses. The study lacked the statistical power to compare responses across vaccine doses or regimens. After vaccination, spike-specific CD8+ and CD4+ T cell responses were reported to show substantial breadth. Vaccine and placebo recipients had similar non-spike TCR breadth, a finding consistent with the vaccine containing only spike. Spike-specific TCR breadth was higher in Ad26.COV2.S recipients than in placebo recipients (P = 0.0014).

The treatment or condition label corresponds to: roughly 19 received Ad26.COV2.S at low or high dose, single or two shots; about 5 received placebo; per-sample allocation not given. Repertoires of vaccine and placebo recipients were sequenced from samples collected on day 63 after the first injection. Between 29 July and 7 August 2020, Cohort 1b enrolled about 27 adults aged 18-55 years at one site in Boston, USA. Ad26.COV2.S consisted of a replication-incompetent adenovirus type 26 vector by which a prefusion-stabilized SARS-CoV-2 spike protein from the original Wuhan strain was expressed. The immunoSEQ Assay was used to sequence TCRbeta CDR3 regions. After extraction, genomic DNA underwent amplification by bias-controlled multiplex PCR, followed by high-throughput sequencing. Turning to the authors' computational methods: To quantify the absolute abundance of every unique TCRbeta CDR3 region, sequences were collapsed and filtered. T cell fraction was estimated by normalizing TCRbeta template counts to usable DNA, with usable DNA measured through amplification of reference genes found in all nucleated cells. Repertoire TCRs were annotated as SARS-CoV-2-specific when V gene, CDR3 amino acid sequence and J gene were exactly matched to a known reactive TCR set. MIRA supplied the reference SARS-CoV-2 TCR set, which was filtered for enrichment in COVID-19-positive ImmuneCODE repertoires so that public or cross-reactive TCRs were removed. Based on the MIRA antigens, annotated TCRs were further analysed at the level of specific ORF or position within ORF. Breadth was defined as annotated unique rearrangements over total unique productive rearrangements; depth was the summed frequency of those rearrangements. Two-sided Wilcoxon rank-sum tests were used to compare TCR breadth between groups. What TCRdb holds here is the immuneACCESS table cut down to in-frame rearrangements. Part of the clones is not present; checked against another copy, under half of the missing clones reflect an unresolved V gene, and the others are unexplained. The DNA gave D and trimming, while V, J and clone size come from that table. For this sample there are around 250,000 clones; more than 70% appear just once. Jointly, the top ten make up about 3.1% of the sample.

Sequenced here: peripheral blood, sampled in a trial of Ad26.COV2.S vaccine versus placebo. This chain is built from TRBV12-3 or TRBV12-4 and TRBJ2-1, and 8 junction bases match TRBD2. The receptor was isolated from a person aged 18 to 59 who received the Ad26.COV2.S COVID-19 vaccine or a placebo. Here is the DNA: TGTGCCAGCAGGGGTCTGGGGACTAGGGGGCAGTTCTTC. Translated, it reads CASRGLGTRGQFF.